The rows below give T cell receptor beta chains drawn from one sample of a study of cytomegalovirus exposure and HLA in healthy donors. Generated by immunoSEQ multiplex PCR, the TCRdb table keeps only in-frame clones and is missing some. The repertoire holds some 150,000 clones, with around four fifths as singletons. Sequenced: PBMCs. The source is a boy between 2 and 15 years old in good health and CMV-seronegative. The CDR3 runs from the conserved cysteine through the conserved F or W. A D gene is named only where the DNA matches it firmly. Clone size, where shown, is once, few, many, or a class for clones that have expanded.

v_gene: TRBV25-1; j_gene: TRBJ1-5; len: 12; abundance: few; d_gene: -; CDR3nt: TGTGCCAGCAGCAGGGTTGGACAGCCCCAGCATTTT; CDR3aa: CASSRVGQPQHF
v_gene: TRBV2; j_gene: TRBJ1-4; len: 14; abundance: -; d_gene: -; CDR3nt: TGTGCCACCTGCCCAGAAAGAACTAATGAAAAACTGTTTTTT; CDR3aa: CATCPERTNEKLFF
v_gene: TRBV28; j_gene: TRBJ2-5; len: 15; abundance: -; d_gene: -; CDR3nt: TGTGCCAGCAGTTTATTAACGGGGATCCAAGAGACCCAGTACTTC; CDR3aa: CASSLLTGIQETQYF
v_gene: TRBV4-1; j_gene: TRBJ2-2; len: 15; abundance: -; d_gene: TRBD2; CDR3nt: TGCGCCAGCAGCCAAGTTAGCGGGAGGCGCGGGGAGCTGTTTTTT; CDR3aa: CASSQVSGRRGELFF
v_gene: TRBV19; j_gene: TRBJ2-3; len: 14; abundance: -; d_gene: -; CDR3nt: TGTGCCAGTAGTTCTACAGGGCGCACAGATACGCAGTATTTT; CDR3aa: CASSSTGRTDTQYF
v_gene: TRBV5-1; j_gene: TRBJ1-1; len: 14; abundance: -; d_gene: TRBD1; CDR3nt: TGCGCCAGCAGCTTCGGACAGGGGAACACTGAAGCTTTCTTT; CDR3aa: CASSFGQGNTEAFF
v_gene: TRBV5-4; j_gene: TRBJ2-7; len: 16; abundance: -; d_gene: -; CDR3nt: TGTGCCAGCAGCTTTGATAGGAGTTTGACGATGTACGAGCAGTACTTC; CDR3aa: CASSFDRSLTMYEQYF
v_gene: TRBV4-2; j_gene: TRBJ2-7; len: 18; abundance: few; d_gene: TRBD2; CDR3nt: TGTGCCAGCAGCCAAAAACCGGGACTAGCGTTGGGCTCCTACGAGCAGTACTTC; CDR3aa: CASSQKPGLALGSYEQYF
v_gene: TRBV28; j_gene: TRBJ2-2; len: 15; abundance: -; d_gene: TRBD1; CDR3nt: TGTGCCAGCAGCAACGACAGGGAGTTGACCGGGGAGCTGTTTTTT; CDR3aa: CASSNDRELTGELFF
v_gene: TRBV7-6; j_gene: TRBJ2-7; len: 14; abundance: once; d_gene: -; CDR3nt: TGTGCCAGCAGCTTAACCAGGGTGGACTACGAGCAGTACTTC; CDR3aa: CASSLTRVDYEQYF
v_gene: TRBV2; j_gene: TRBJ2-7; len: 13; abundance: -; d_gene: TRBD2; CDR3nt: TGTGCCAGCACGACTAGCGGGACGTACGAGCAGTACTTC; CDR3aa: CASTTSGTYEQYF
v_gene: TRBV5-4; j_gene: TRBJ2-1; len: 14; abundance: -; d_gene: -; CDR3nt: TGTGCCAGCAGCTTGGGGCAGGGGGGAGGTGAGCAGTTCTTC; CDR3aa: CASSLGQGGGEQFF
v_gene: TRBV1; j_gene: TRBJ2-2; len: 12; abundance: -; d_gene: -; CDR3nt: TGCACCAGCAGCTGGGGGGCCGGGGAGCTGTTTTTT; CDR3aa: CTSSWGAGELFF
v_gene: TRBV6-5; j_gene: TRBJ1-5; len: 15; abundance: -; d_gene: TRBD1; CDR3nt: TGTGCCAGCGATCGAATGGGGACAGCTCATCAGCCCCAGCATTTT; CDR3aa: CASDRMGTAHQPQHF